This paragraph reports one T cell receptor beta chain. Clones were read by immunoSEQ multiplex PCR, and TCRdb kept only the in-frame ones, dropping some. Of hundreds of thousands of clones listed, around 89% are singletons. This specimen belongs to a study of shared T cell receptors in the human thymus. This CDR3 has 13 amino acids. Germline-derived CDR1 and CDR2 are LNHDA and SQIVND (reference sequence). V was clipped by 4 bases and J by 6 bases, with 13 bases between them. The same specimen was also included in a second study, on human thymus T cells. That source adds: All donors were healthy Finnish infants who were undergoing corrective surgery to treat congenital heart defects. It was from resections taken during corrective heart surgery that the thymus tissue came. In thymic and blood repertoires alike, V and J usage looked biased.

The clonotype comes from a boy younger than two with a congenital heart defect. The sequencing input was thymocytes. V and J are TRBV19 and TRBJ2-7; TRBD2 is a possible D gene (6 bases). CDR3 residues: CASSTRRGAEQYF. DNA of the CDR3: TGTGCCAGTAGTACCAGGAGGGGAGCCGAGCAGTACTTC.